These 8 T cell receptor beta chains originate from one sample sequenced in a study of cytomegalovirus exposure and HLA in healthy donors. It was with 60 Vbeta and 13 Jbeta primers that the PCR ran. Assay: immunoSEQ multiplex PCR; the TCRdb copy retains only in-frame clones and omits some. Of about 130,000 clones listed, over 60% were seen once; the top ten hold roughly 2.7%. The source material was PBMCs. Receptor source: a human donor in good health.

The chain joins TRBV7-3 to TRBJ1-1, with TRBD1 identical over 7 bases. V was clipped by 5 bases and J by 2 bases; unmatched bases: 5. CDR3 length: 14 amino acids. Germline CDR1 SGHTA, CDR2 FQGTGA. Here the CDR3 DNA reads TGTGCCAGCAGCCCGGGACAGAAAAACACTGAAGCTTTCTTT. The encoded protein is CASSPGQKNTEAFF.

The chain joins TRBV19 to TRBJ1-2; D perhaps matches TRBD1 (5 bases). V gave up 6 bases and J gave up 5 bases, with 19 bases separating them. CDR1 and CDR2 (germline): LNHDA, SQIVND (reference sequence). CDR3 length: 15 residues. The CDR3 reads CASRGTRDGPYGYTF. CDR3 sequence (DNA): TGTGCCAGTAGGGGGACTAGGGACGGCCCATATGGCTACACCTTC.

This chain links TRBV27 with TRBJ2-3; 9 positions match TRBD2. The germline V gene encodes CDR1 MNHEY and CDR2 SMNVEV (reference sequence). CDR3 length equals 15 residues. The trim removed 6 bases at V and 0 bases at J, leaving 4 bases unmatched. CDR3 sequence: CASRYTSGSTDTQYF. DNA for the CDR3: TGTGCCAGCAGATACACTAGCGGGAGCACAGATACGCAGTATTTT.

This sequence joins TRBV6-4 and TRBJ2-1, with a weak D call TRBD1 (5 bases). V was cut by 0 bases and J by 9 bases, with 15 bases left in between. The germline V gene has CDR1 MRHNA and CDR2 SNTAGT. The CDR3 is 15 residues long. The CDR3 reads CASSDSCRVLGEQFF. The DNA for the CDR3 is TGTGCCAGCAGTGACTCTTGCAGGGTCCTGGGTGAGCAGTTCTTC.

The rearrangement joins TRBV4-2 to TRBJ2-2; 10 positions match TRBD2. Germline trimming cut 2 bases from V and 4 bases from J; bases unmatched to any gene: 7. The CDR3 has 17 amino acids. CDR1 and CDR2 (germline): LGHNA, YNFKEQ. The CDR3 DNA reads TGTGCCAGCAGCCAACAGATGCGGACTAGCGGCACCGGGGAGCTGTTTTTT. It codes for CASSQQMRTSGTGELFF.

J is TRBJ2-7 and V is TRBV28, with 8 positions matching TRBD1. With 2 bases clipped from V and 1 base from J, the junction kept 10 bases outside the gene matches. The CDR3 sequence is 17 residues long. Germline CDR1 reads MDHEN; CDR2 reads SYDVKM. Here the CDR3 reads CASSLNRDRTSSYEQYF. The CDR3 coding sequence is TGTGCCAGCAGTTTAAATAGGGACAGGACCTCTTCCTACGAGCAGTACTTC.

This clone was observed a few times. The chain has TRBV19 and TRBJ2-7; D unclear. Germline V lookup: CDR1 LNHDA, CDR2 SQIVND (reference sequence). The ends were cut back, 3 bases at V and 6 bases at J, with 15 bases in the middle. The CDR3 totals 14 residues. This CDR3 reads CASSINPGLREQYF. The CDR3 bases are TGTGCCAGTAGTATCAACCCAGGTCTCCGCGAGCAGTACTTC.

The J gene is TRBJ1-1, the V gene TRBV18, with D unclear. The CDR3 covers 16 residues. Germline CDR1 reads KGHSH; CDR2 reads LQKENI. The V gene lost 2 bases and the J gene lost 1 base, with 14 bases spanning the gap. The CDR3 coding sequence is TGTGCCAGCTCACCAAAATCCCCCCCCAGGAACACTGAAGCTTTCTTT. Translating it yields CASSPKSPPRNTEAFF.